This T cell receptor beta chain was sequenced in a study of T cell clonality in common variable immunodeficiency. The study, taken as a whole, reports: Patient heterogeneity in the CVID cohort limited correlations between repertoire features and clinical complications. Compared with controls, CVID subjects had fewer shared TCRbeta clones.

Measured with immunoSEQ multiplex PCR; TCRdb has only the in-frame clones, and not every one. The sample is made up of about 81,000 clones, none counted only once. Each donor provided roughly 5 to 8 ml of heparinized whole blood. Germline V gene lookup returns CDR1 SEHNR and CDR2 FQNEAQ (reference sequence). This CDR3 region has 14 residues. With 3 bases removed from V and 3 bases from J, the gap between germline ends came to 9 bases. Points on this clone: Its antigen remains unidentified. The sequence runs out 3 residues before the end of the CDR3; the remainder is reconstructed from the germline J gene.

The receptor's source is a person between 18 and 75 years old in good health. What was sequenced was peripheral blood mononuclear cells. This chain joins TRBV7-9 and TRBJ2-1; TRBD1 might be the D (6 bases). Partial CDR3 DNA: TGTGCCAGCAGCTTCCAGGACAGCTACAATGAG. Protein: CASSFQDSYNE. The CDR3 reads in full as CASSFQDSYNEQFF.